The 22 T cell receptor beta chains below come from one sample, sequenced in a study of blood T cells in healthy people across ages. Together with a sample-barcoded 5' primer, a J-beta primer mix was included in a second PCR lasting roughly 6 to 12 cycles. A single record per CDR3 protein comes from TCRdb applying MiXCR to the 5' RACE reads. Of 750,000 to 950,000 distinct CDR3 sequences detected, roughly 28% appear once; the ten largest clones hold 10% to 13%. Another study also made use of these data, one on T cells of mothers and their children.

The specimen sequenced was blood. These receptors were taken from a woman aged 35 to 49 in good health.

The chain couples TRBV15 to TRBJ1-2; 11 bases map to TRBD1. This CDR3 is built from 18 residues. V shed 5 bases, J shed 2 bases, and the junction held 13 bases outside the gene matches. Germline CDR1 and CDR2: LNHNV and YYDKDF (reference sequence). The CDR3 nucleotides read TGTGCCACCAGCCTTCTACCGGGACAGGGGGATCTGAACTATGGCTACACCTTC. Amino acids: CATSLLPGQGDLNYGYTF. Full variable domain (outside the CDR3, taken from reference TRBV15 and TRBJ1-2): DAMVIQNPRYQVTQFGKPVTLSCSQTLNHNVMYWYQQKSSQAPKLLFHYYDKDFNNEADTPDNFQSRRPNTSFCFLDIRSPGLGDTAMYLCATSLLPGQGDLNYGYTFGSGTRLTVV.

J is TRBJ1-4 and V is TRBV30, with unresolved D. This CDR3 region has 12 residues. Between the trimmed V and J ends, which lost 0 bases and 6 bases, there was a span of 5 bases. Germline CDR1 reads GTSNPN; CDR2 reads SVGIG (reference sequence). The CDR3 protein is CAWSVPDEKLFF. Written as DNA, the CDR3 is TGTGCCTGGAGTGTACCTGATGAAAAACTGTTTTTT.

This clonotype was picked up a small number of times. The chain is built from TRBV6-1 and TRBJ2-5, with 9 bases aligning to TRBD2. This CDR3 spans 19 amino acids. V lost 8 bases, J lost 2 bases, and 21 bases stayed unmatched. The germline CDR1 and CDR2 sequences are MNHNS and SASEGT. This CDR3 reads CASWPGARRGLAGQETQYF. As DNA, the CDR3 is TGTGCCAGCTGGCCCGGGGCCCGGCGGGGTCTAGCGGGGCAAGAGACCCAGTACTTC.

The V and J genes are TRBV30 and TRBJ2-2; 7 bases are shared with TRBD1. V gave up 4 bases and J gave up 7 bases; unmatched junction bases: 6. The CDR3 is 13 residues long. Germline V gives CDR1 GTSNPN, CDR2 SVGIG (reference sequence). DNA for the CDR3: TGTGCCTGGAACCCGACAGGGCGCGGGGAGCTGTTTTTT. This codes for CAWNPTGRGELFF.

This clonotype occurred a few times. A much larger clone differs by one base, so this may be a read error. The chain is built from TRBV18 and TRBJ2-5, with 10 bases that match TRBD2. Germline lookup yields CDR1 KGHSH and CDR2 LQKENI. The J segment lost 11 bases and the V segment lost 4 bases, leaving 10 bases of the junction unmatched. CDR3 length: 14 residues. CDR3 nucleotide sequence: TGTGCCAGCTCACTTAGCGGGGGGTCCAATGAGCAGTACTTC. Its protein is CASSLSGGSNEQYF.

This clonotype has more than one count but fewer than ten. J is TRBJ1-1 and V is TRBV7-9; tentative D call: TRBD1 (5 bases). V lost 0 bases and J 10 bases, leaving 9 bases between the germline ends. The CDR3 length is 12 residues. Germline CDR1 and CDR2: SEHNR and FQNEAQ (reference sequence). CDR3 loop: CASSLAEGTAFF. The CDR3, as DNA: TGTGCCAGCAGCTTAGCGGAAGGGACAGCTTTCTTT.

As concerns this clonotype: Possible read error: a much larger clone is one base away. CDR3 residues: CASRDGTLSYEQYF. The CDR3 DNA sequence: TGTGCCAGCAGGGACGGGACACTCTCCTACGAGCAGTACTTC. This sequence joins TRBV2 and TRBJ2-7, with D possibly matching TRBD1 (6 bases). V was clipped by 6 bases and J by 0 bases, with 12 bases between them. CDR1 and CDR2 (germline): SNHLY, FYNNEI. This CDR3 contains 14 residues.

Only a few counts were recorded for this clonotype. The rearrangement links TRBV2 to TRBJ2-7; the match to TRBD1 covers 7 bases. Germline V CDR1 and CDR2: SNHLY, FYNNEI. This CDR3 is 15 amino acids long. With 1 base clipped from V and 0 bases from J, the junction kept 3 bases outside the gene matches. The CDR3 reads CASSEGGQSSYEQYF. The CDR3 DNA sequence: TGTGCCAGCAGTGAAGGGGGACAGAGCTCCTACGAGCAGTACTTC.

The V gene is TRBV9, the J gene TRBJ1-2, with D possibly matching TRBD1 (6 bases). The V gene lost 3 bases and the J gene lost 7 bases, with 16 bases spanning the gap. The CDR3 has 14 residues. The germline CDR1 and CDR2 sequences are SGDLS and YYNGEE. For the CDR3, the DNA is TGTGCCAGCAGCGGGGGGGGCGCGTACACTGGCTACACCTTC. It encodes CASSGGGAYTGYTF.

The genes are TRBV20-1 and TRBJ2-1; D unresolved. The germline V and J ends were trimmed by 4 bases and 12 bases, with 13 bases remaining between them. The CDR3 contains 11 residues. Per the germline V gene, CDR1 is DFQATT and CDR2 is SNEGSKA (reference sequence). The CDR3 DNA is TGCAGTGCTAAAAAATTCCCGGGGCAGTTCTTC. Translation: CSAKKFPGQFF.

This clonotype was observed a handful of times. In DNA, the CDR3 is TGTGCCAGCAGCTCGGGACTAGCGGGGGTATCGGATACGCAGTATTTT. It translates to CASSSGLAGVSDTQYF. The chain carries TRBV7-9 and TRBJ2-3; 14 nucleotides line up with TRBD2. This CDR3 has 16 amino acids. After removal of 4 bases from V and 6 bases from J, the junction contained 6 bases not matched to a gene. Germline V gene data show CDR1 as SEHNR and CDR2 as FQNEAQ (reference sequence).

This rearrangement joins TRBV7-2 to TRBJ2-1, with D possibly matching TRBD2 (6 bases). Trimming cost V 4 bases and J 4 bases, with 23 bases left between them. The germline CDR1 and CDR2 sequences are SGHTA and FQGNSA. The CDR3 is 18 amino acids. The DNA for the CDR3 is TGTGCCAGCAGCTCTTTCCCCTCCCGGGACTTTCGTTACAATGAGCAGTTCTTC. This translates into CASSSFPSRDFRYNEQFF.

This clonotype was seen a handful of times. The V call is TRBV10-3, the J call TRBJ2-7; D uncertain. The assigned J gene may be wrong: the sequence end matches TRBJ2-5 better. The CDR3 sequence is 14 residues long. From germline, CDR1 is ENHRY and CDR2 SYGVKD. CDR3 DNA sequence: TGTGCCATCAGTGATCAAGGGCCACAAGAGACCCAGTACTTC. Translating gives CAISDQGPQETQYF.

The V gene is TRBV18, the J gene TRBJ1-1, with 9 bases matching TRBD1. Germline V lookup: CDR1 KGHSH, CDR2 LQKENI. This CDR3 region has 15 residues. The junction had 3 bases not matched to a gene; V was cut back by 1 base and J by 3 bases. Written as DNA, the CDR3 is TGTGCCAGCTCACCACGTGGACAGGGGTACACTGAAGCTTTCTTT. Translation: CASSPRGQGYTEAFF.

This rearrangement joins TRBV10-3 to TRBJ1-2, with 9 nucleotides matching TRBD1. The CDR3 loop spans 12 amino acids. Germline V lookup: CDR1 ENHRY, CDR2 SYGVKD. The V segment lost 9 bases and the J segment 2 bases; nucleotides outside the gene matches: 1. The CDR3 bases are TGTGCCATGGGACAGGGAAACTATGGCTACACCTTC. Translated: CAMGQGNYGYTF.

This clonotype was found once. One end of the junction varies from germline; a read error may be responsible. The chain couples TRBV28 to TRBJ2-1, with TRBD2 matching over 12 bases. Germline assignment: CDR1 MDHEN and CDR2 SYDVKM. This CDR3 has 16 residues. CDR3: CAGSFLAGGPDNEQFF. The CDR3 nucleotides are TGTGCCGGCAGTTTTCTAGCGGGGGGGCCAGACAATGAGCAGTTCTTC.

This clonotype was counted many times. The rearrangement uses TRBV15 and TRBJ2-5; a possible D gene is TRBD1 (6 bases). With the DNA end fitting TRBJ2-7 better, the J assignment may be wrong. The CDR3 extends over 15 amino acids. Germline loops: CDR1 LNHNV, CDR2 YYDKDF (reference sequence). The CDR3 DNA is TGTGCCACCAGCAGAGATAATGCCAGGGGCGGCGAGCAGTACTTC. Encoded protein: CATSRDNARGGEQYF.

The chain combines TRBV6-5 with TRBJ1-5; D is unresolved. V dropped 8 bases and J dropped 2 bases, with 13 bases sitting between them. Per the germline V gene, CDR1 is MNHEY and CDR2 is SVGAGI. This CDR3 is built from 14 residues. The CDR3 region has the DNA TGTGCCAGCCGTGGGTCCTGGGGCAATCAGCCCCAGCATTTT. Amino acid sequence: CASRGSWGNQPQHF.

On this clonotype itself: A read error may explain this, as a much larger clone is one base away. The rearrangement links TRBV7-9 to TRBJ2-4, with 8 bases lining up with TRBD1. Germline CDR1 SEHNR, CDR2 FQNEAQ (reference sequence). The CDR3 spans 14 residues. V dropped 6 bases and J dropped 7; count of bases not matched to a gene: 8. The CDR3: CASRDQGALNIQYF. For the CDR3, the DNA is TGTGCCAGCAGGGACCAGGGGGCCCTGAACATTCAGTACTTC.

This chain joins TRBV25-1 and TRBJ2-6; no clear D. Germline CDR1 and CDR2: MGHDK and SYGVNS. Trimming removed 2 bases from V and 6 bases from J, with 8 bases in between. This CDR3 region has 14 residues. In DNA form, the CDR3 reads TGTGCCAGCAGTGAACGCGGAGAGGCCAACGTCCTGACTTTC. Amino acids: CASSERGEANVLTF.

The chain couples TRBV3-1 to TRBJ2-1; no clear D gene. The CDR3 consists of 13 residues. V dropped 2 bases and J dropped 10 bases, with 12 bases sitting between them. CDR1 and CDR2 (germline): LGHDT, YNNKEL (reference sequence). This CDR3 is CASSQLPAREQFF. The CDR3 bases are TGTGCCAGCAGCCAACTACCGGCGCGAGAGCAGTTCTTC.

This chain connects TRBV28 to TRBJ1-1; D remains ambiguous. The V gene lost 3 bases and the J gene lost 1 base, with 9 bases spanning the gap. The CDR3 loop spans 14 amino acids. Germline V gene data show CDR1 as MDHEN and CDR2 as SYDVKM. The CDR3 protein is CASSLGVWNTEAFF. The CDR3 bases are TGTGCCAGCAGTTTGGGAGTTTGGAACACTGAAGCTTTCTTT.